The sequence of this T cell receptor beta chain was determined in a study of PD-1 blockade in classical Hodgkin lymphoma. Indicated time point: cycle 4 day 1 (C4D1), after more than five weeks of nivolumab. Each patient's relapse followed autologous stem cell transplantation, and brentuximab vedotin exposure varied. TCRdb keeps only in-frame clones here, not all; method: immunoSEQ multiplex PCR. The data hold tens of thousands of clones, with around nine tenths observed a single time. Germline CDR1 reads MNHNS; CDR2 reads SASEGT. V lost 8 bases to trimming and J lost 0 bases, with 11 bases between them. The CDR3 covers 14 residues.

J is TRBJ1-3 and V is TRBV6-1, with D unclear. The source of this sequence is a human donor with classical Hodgkin lymphoma. The source material was peripheral blood mononuclear cells (PBMCs), sampled before the fourth cycle of nivolumab. In nucleotides, the CDR3 is TGTGCCAGCGGGATGTACGGCTCTGGAAACACCATATATTTT. Encoded protein: CASGMYGSGNTIYF.